This T cell receptor beta chain was captured by sequencing in a study of beta chain features in type 1 diabetes. After removal of 5 bases from V and 3 bases from J, the junction contained 6 bases not matched to a gene. Germline V gives CDR1 LNHDA, CDR2 SQIVND (reference sequence). The CDR3 loop spans 16 amino acids. By way of CD45RO/CCR7/CD25/CD127/CD95/CD27, the CD4+ regulatory, stem cell-like memory, central memory and naive cells were sorted. Each of the sorted populations had a purity greater than 98%. In regard to this clone: Its specificity is unknown.

cDNA synthesis used the whole RNA isolate, giving expressed TCRB sequences. Libraries were prepared by immunoSEQ multiplex PCR; TCRdb keeps only in-frame clonotypes and omits some of them. The sample contains 600,000 to 650,000 clones, about 14% of which appear only once. General observations from the study: The VDJ junctions of type 1 diabetes patients carried fewer insertions and more deletions.

The clonotype originates from a man aged 18 to 30 in good health. The specimen was naive CD4+ T cells from blood. The V and J genes are TRBV19 and TRBJ2-7, with 14 bases fitting TRBD2. The DNA of the CDR3 is TGTGCCAGTAGTTTCGCCGGGACTAGCGGGAGCTACGAGCAGTACTTC. Encoded protein: CASSFAGTSGSYEQYF.